The 3 T cell receptor beta chains below were found in one sample sequenced in a study of cytomegalovirus exposure and HLA in healthy donors. Researchers ran the PCR with 60 Vbeta and 13 Jbeta primers. Assay used: immunoSEQ multiplex PCR; TCRdb lists only in-frame clones, some missing. Of some 90,000 clones listed, over 70% are singletons. The sequenced sample consisted of PBMCs. These receptors all stem from a man aged 35 to 55 in good health and CMV-seronegative.

This chain connects TRBV9 to TRBJ2-2; possible D gene TRBD1, 6 bases. V was trimmed by 3 bases and J by 5 bases, leaving 14 bases between them. In germline, CDR1 is SGDLS, CDR2 YYNGEE. The CDR3 consists of 15 residues. The CDR3: CASSALQGETGELFF. DNA of the CDR3: TGTGCCAGCAGCGCGTTACAGGGAGAAACCGGGGAGCTGTTTTTT. Based on the CDR3 plus reference TRBV9 and TRBJ2-2, the full variable domain is DSGVTQTPKHLITATGQRVTLRCSPRSGDLSVYWYQQSLDQGLQFLIQYYNGEERAKGNILERFSAQQFPDLHSELNLSSLELGDSALYFCASSALQGETGELFFGEGSRLTVL.

The V gene is TRBV6-4, the J gene TRBJ1-1; the D gene is possibly TRBD1 (5 bases). V dropped 2 bases and J dropped 2 bases, with 15 bases sitting between them. CDR1 and CDR2 (germline): MRHNA, SNTAGT. CDR3 length: 16 amino acids. The CDR3 sequence: CASSDTTQGGNTEAFF. The CDR3 DNA is TGTGCCAGCAGTGACACTACTCAGGGCGGCAACACTGAAGCTTTCTTT.

The chain has TRBV29-1 and TRBJ2-7, with D maybe TRBD2 (5 bases). V was clipped by 7 bases and J by 4 bases, with 17 bases between them. This CDR3 is built from 13 residues. Germline values: CDR1 SQVTM, CDR2 ANQGSEA. The CDR3 bases are TGCAGCGCAGCACAATACCGGGGTTACGAGCAGTACTTC. Its protein product is CSAAQYRGYEQYF.